The 30 T cell receptor beta chains reported below all come from one sample, sequenced in a study of T cells in Graves' hyperthyroidism and ophthalmopathy. TCR beta CDR3 sequences were amplified from RNA transcripts. First-round RT-PCR of the TCR CDR3 relied on the HTBI primer set. TCRdb re-called the multiplex PCR reads through MiXCR, storing one row per CDR3 protein. The data hold more than 350,000 distinct CDR3 sequences, with over 12% observed a single time. Sequenced input: blood. The receptors derive from a woman aged 55-70 years with Graves' ophthalmopathy.

The chain has TRBV11-1 and TRBJ1-2; maybe TRBD1 (6 bases). The V end was cut by 3 bases, the J end by 6 bases, with 14 bases between. CDR1 SGHAT and CDR2 FQDESV come from the germline V gene (reference sequence). The CDR3 is 14 amino acids. The CDR3 DNA is TGTGCCAGCAGCTTGGACAGAGCCCTTGATGGCTACACCTTC. Protein: CASSLDRALDGYTF.

This clonotype was seen many times. CDR3 sequence reads: CASSHNPDSGSAGELFF. CDR3 DNA sequence: TGCGCCAGCAGCCACAACCCTGATAGCGGGAGCGCCGGGGAGCTGTTTTTT. J is TRBJ2-2 and V is TRBV4-1, with 9 bases matching TRBD2. The length of the CDR3 is 17 residues. Trimming took 3 bases from V and 6 from J; bases not matched to a gene: 11. CDR1 MGHRA and CDR2 YSYEKL come from the germline V gene.

A word on this clonotype: At one end the junction does not follow the germline gene, possibly because of a read error. V usage is TRBV12-3 or TRBV12-4 and J usage is TRBJ2-2; 11 bases line up with TRBD2. The CDR3 length is 16 residues. CDR3 DNA sequence: TGTGCCAGCAGTTCCGGGACTAGCGGTAACACCGGGGAGCCGTTTTTT. Its protein is CASSSGTSGNTGEPFF.

In the case of this clonotype: This clone may be a read error of a much larger clone one base away. In DNA form, the CDR3 reads TGTGCCAGCAGTTACAGGGACTGGCGGTTGGGGACCCAGTACTTC. Translation gives CASSYRDWRLGTQYF. The chain links TRBV6-5 to TRBJ2-5, with a possible D match to TRBD2 (6 bases). In germline, CDR1 is MNHEY, CDR2 SVGAGI. The CDR3 has 15 residues. V shed 2 bases and J shed 7 bases, with 17 bases lying between them.

This clonotype was seen ten or more times. This rearrangement joins TRBV18 to TRBJ1-1; tentative D call: TRBD1 (5 bases). The V gene lost 7 bases and the J gene lost 5 bases, with 17 bases spanning the gap. The CDR3 is 14 residues long. Germline-derived CDR1 and CDR2 are KGHSH and LQKENI. The CDR3 region has the DNA TGTGCCAGCTTAGAAGGGACCGCGAGAACTGAAGCTTTCTTT. This gives the protein CASLEGTARTEAFF. The complete variable domain, with remaining parts taken from reference TRBV18 and TRBJ1-1, reads NAGVMQNPRHLVRRRGQEARLRCSPMKGHSHVYWYRQLPEEGLKFMVYLQKENIIDESGMPKERFSAEFPKEGPSILRIQQVVRGDSAAYFCASLEGTARTEAFFGQGTRLTVV.

There are a few counts of this clonotype. The rearrangement uses TRBV7-8 and TRBJ2-7; no reliable D call. Germline values: CDR1 SGHVS, CDR2 FQNEAQ. The CDR3 sequence is 14 residues long. Trimming stripped 6 bases from V and 5 bases from J, with 17 bases between. The CDR3 is CASSPLGPGDEQYF. As DNA, the CDR3 is TGTGCCAGCAGTCCACTCGGGCCGGGCGACGAGCAGTACTTC.

The chain recombines TRBV7-2 with TRBJ2-1; TRBD2 matches 13 bases. Germline V gene lookup returns CDR1 SGHTA and CDR2 FQGNSA. This CDR3 has 15 amino acids. The V and J ends lost 5 bases and 7 bases, in that order; junction bases with no gene match: 5. In nucleotides, the CDR3 is TGTGCCAGCAGCCGGGGACTAGCGGGAATGAATGAGCAGTTCTTC. Translation gives CASSRGLAGMNEQFF.

This clonotype was seen many times. The chain carries TRBV12-3 or TRBV12-4 and TRBJ2-7; the D gene is possibly TRBD2 (6 bases). V was shortened by 4 bases and J by 0 bases, with 16 bases between the two germline ends. This CDR3 has 16 residues. Here the CDR3 reads CASSWTTRGFSYEQYF. DNA of the CDR3: TGTGCCAGCAGTTGGACTACCCGGGGCTTCTCCTACGAGCAGTACTTC.

The chain joins TRBV29-1 to TRBJ2-1; 14 bases are shared with TRBD2. Germline V gives CDR1 SQVTM, CDR2 ANQGSEA. This CDR3 has 18 amino acids. V lost 1 base to trimming and J lost 4 bases; unmatched junction nucleotides: 9. CDR3 in DNA: TGCAGCGTTGAAGTGGGACTAGCGGGAGCCTTGGGGTACAATGAGCAGTTCTTC. The encoded protein is CSVEVGLAGALGYNEQFF.

In its sample, this clonotype was seen many times. The rearrangement uses TRBV20-1 and TRBJ2-7; 7 positions agree with TRBD1. The V segment lost 4 bases and the J segment 6 bases; nucleotides outside the gene matches: 3. CDR3 length: 11 residues. The germline gives CDR1 DFQATT, CDR2 SNEGSKA (reference sequence). CDR3 region: CSAMTGLEQYF. The CDR3 DNA is TGCAGTGCTATGACAGGGCTCGAGCAGTACTTC.

This clonotype has at least ten counts. This chain links TRBV3-1 with TRBJ1-2; D is possibly TRBD1 (5 bases). CDR1 is LGHDT, CDR2 YNNKEL, per germline (reference sequence). CDR3 size: 15 residues. V was pared by 1 base and J by 5 bases, with 14 bases between. Here the CDR3 reads CASSQVATAGYGYTF. The CDR3 nucleotides are TGTGCCAGCAGCCAAGTAGCGACAGCCGGTTATGGCTACACCTTC.

This clonotype was observed many times. This chain joins TRBV7-2 and TRBJ2-1; perhaps D is TRBD1 or TRBD2 (7 bases each). This CDR3 comprises 15 residues. Per germline, CDR1 SGHTA and CDR2 FQGNSA. Trimming pared 3 bases from V and 8 bases from J, leaving 17 bases between. The chain's CDR3 is CASSFRAQGGDEQFF. In nucleotides, the CDR3 is TGTGCCAGCAGCTTTAGGGCCCAGGGGGGGGATGAGCAGTTCTTC.

This clonotype was detected many times. V usage is TRBV7-9 and J usage is TRBJ2-2; D remains ambiguous. Germline lookup yields CDR1 SEHNR and CDR2 FQNEAQ (reference sequence). There are 15 residues in the CDR3. Trimming pared 3 bases from V and 0 bases from J, leaving 8 bases between. CDR3 DNA: TGTGCCAGCAGCTTCGCGACAACGAACACCGGGGAGCTGTTTTTT. This gives the protein CASSFATTNTGELFF.

The table lists this clonotype with many counts. V and J are TRBV6-1 and TRBJ2-2; the match to TRBD2 covers 10 bases. The CDR3 runs 15 residues. Germline V gene data show CDR1 as MNHNS and CDR2 as SASEGT. V trimming: 5 bases; J trimming: 6 bases; junction bases outside the gene matches: 6. The CDR3 loop is CASSYLAGVSGELFF. The CDR3 nucleotides read TGTGCCAGCAGTTATCTAGCGGGAGTCTCCGGGGAGCTGTTTTTT.

To note about this clonotype: Germline is not matched at one junction end, which may reflect a read error. This sequence joins TRBV19 and TRBJ2-2; D is tentatively TRBD1 or TRBD2 (5 bases each). This CDR3 is built from 15 residues. Germline V lookup: CDR1 LNHDA, CDR2 SQIVND (reference sequence). CDR3 nucleotide sequence: TGTGTCAGTAGTCGGGAAGGGGCGATCACCGGGGAGCTGTTTTTT. Its translation is CVSSREGAITGELFF.

This clonotype was seen ten or more times. V gene TRBV12-5 combines with J gene TRBJ2-2, with D perhaps TRBD2 (6 bases). Trimming took off 7 bases at V and 5 bases at J, with 17 bases between the two ends. Germline V gene sequence: CDR1 LGHNT, CDR2 FRNRAP. This CDR3 spans 15 amino acids. The CDR3 DNA sequence: TGTGCTAGTGCCACATCGGTTAGCGGTACCGGGGAGCTGTTTTTT. It translates to CASATSVSGTGELFF.

In this sample, this clonotype turned up many times. This chain uses TRBV3-1 with TRBJ2-1; possibly TRBD1 for D (6 bases). CDR3 size: 13 residues. The V end lost 1 base, the J end lost 13 bases, and 14 bases lay between the germline ends. The germline V gene has CDR1 LGHDT and CDR2 YNNKEL (reference sequence). The CDR3 DNA reads TGTGCCAGCAGCCAAGCCCGTACAGGGAACCAGTTCTTC. This codes for CASSQARTGNQFF.

Only a few counts were recorded for this clonotype. This sequence joins TRBV7-9 and TRBJ1-3; no clear D. Trimming cost V 5 bases and J 4 bases, with 15 bases left between them. In germline, CDR1 is SEHNR, CDR2 FQNEAQ (reference sequence). This CDR3 region has 15 residues. The CDR3 spells CASSQTLGIGNTIYF. CDR3 sequence (DNA): TGTGCCAGCAGCCAGACCCTTGGGATCGGAAACACCATATATTTT.

At least ten counts were recorded for this clonotype. The V call is TRBV27, the J call TRBJ2-4, with TRBD1 identical over 11 bases. Germline trimming cut 7 bases from V and 15 bases from J; bases unmatched to any gene: 14. Germline V gives CDR1 MNHEY, CDR2 SMNVEV (reference sequence). The CDR3 has 14 amino acids. CDR3 nucleotides: TGTGCCAGCACCAAGGACAGGGGGCAGGGAGAGTGGTACTTC. This encodes CASTKDRGQGEWYF.

This clonotype was detected ten times or more. The chain combines TRBV5-4 with TRBJ2-1; no clear D gene. V was pared by 0 bases and J by 2 bases, with 9 bases between. The CDR3 runs to 15 residues. Germline loops: CDR1 SGHNT, CDR2 YYREEE (reference sequence). CDR3 nucleotide sequence: TGTGCCAGCAGCTTGGACCAGGATACCTACAATGAGCAGTTCTTC. Its translation: CASSLDQDTYNEQFF.

In its sample, this clonotype was seen many times. The rearrangement uses TRBV12-3 or TRBV12-4 and TRBJ1-6; TRBD1 agrees at 7 bases. With V trimmed by 6 bases and J by 5 bases, 7 bases remained unmatched. This CDR3 comprises 15 residues. In DNA form, the CDR3 reads TGTGCCAGCAGCCTTGGGACAGTCGATAATTCACCCCTCCACTTT. Its translation is CASSLGTVDNSPLHF.

This clonotype was observed at least ten times. This chain links TRBV28 with TRBJ1-3; no definite D call. Per germline, CDR1 MDHEN and CDR2 SYDVKM. The V end lost 4 bases, the J end lost 3 bases, and 13 bases lay between the germline ends. The CDR3 is 15 amino acids. The CDR3 reads CASSYRSGRGNTIYF. The CDR3 DNA reads TGTGCCAGCAGTTATCGTTCCGGCCGTGGAAACACCATATATTTT.

This clonotype was detected only a few times. The chain recombines TRBV28 with TRBJ2-4; D gene unclear. The CDR3 length is 11 residues. Germline values: CDR1 MDHEN, CDR2 SYDVKM. Trimming took 4 bases from V and 15 from J, leaving 13 bases between them. The CDR3 bases are TGTGCCAGCAGTTCCAACAGTTTATGGTACTTC. Amino acids: CASSSNSLWYF.

V gene TRBV19 combines with J gene TRBJ1-5, with D maybe TRBD1 (6 bases). The CDR3 totals 15 residues. Trimming pared 2 bases from V and 6 bases from J, leaving 14 bases between. Per germline, CDR1 LNHDA and CDR2 SQIVND (reference sequence). The CDR3 DNA reads TGTGCCAGTAGTATATCCGGGGGCGCTCGTCAGCCCCAGCATTTT. Translated, it gives CASSISGGARQPQHF.

The J gene is TRBJ1-4, the V gene TRBV7-2; D gene unclear. Trimming removed 4 bases from V and 0 bases from J, with 9 bases in between. Germline assignment: CDR1 SGHTA and CDR2 FQGNSA. The CDR3 runs to 15 residues. Here the CDR3 DNA reads TGTGCCAGCAGCTCCTCTCGGGCAACTAATGAAAAACTGTTTTTT. Residues: CASSSSRATNEKLFF.

Only a few counts were recorded for this clonotype. The chain has TRBV20-1 and TRBJ1-2; D may be TRBD1 (6 bases). The CDR3 has 15 residues. V dropped 3 bases and J dropped 0 bases, with 14 bases sitting between them. Germline lookup yields CDR1 DFQATT and CDR2 SNEGSKA (reference sequence). The CDR3 coding sequence is TGCAGTGCTAGTGTGCAGGGGAGGGCTAACTATGGCTACACCTTC. Translating gives CSASVQGRANYGYTF.

The J gene is TRBJ2-2, the V gene TRBV19, with D possibly being TRBD1 (6 bases). Germline V lookup: CDR1 LNHDA, CDR2 SQIVND (reference sequence). The CDR3 covers 13 residues. Between the trimmed V and J ends, which lost 5 bases and 5 bases, there was a span of 9 bases. The CDR3 DNA follows: TGTGCCAGTAGTGAACAGGGAACCGGGGAGCTGTTTTTT. As protein: CASSEQGTGELFF.

The rearrangement links TRBV6-1 to TRBJ2-2, with 12 bases matching TRBD2. The CDR3 length is 17 residues. Germline lookup yields CDR1 MNHNS and CDR2 SASEGT. The V and J ends lost 4 bases and 6 bases, in that order; junction bases with no gene match: 9. The CDR3 sequence: CASSGGLAGIVAGELFF. Written as DNA, the CDR3 is TGTGCCAGCAGTGGAGGACTAGCGGGAATTGTTGCCGGGGAGCTGTTTTTT.

This clonotype was seen repeatedly, ten times or more. The rearrangement links TRBV7-9 to TRBJ2-1; 11 positions match TRBD1. The J segment lost 3 bases and the V segment lost 5 bases, leaving 3 bases of the junction unmatched. Germline V gene lookup returns CDR1 SEHNR and CDR2 FQNEAQ (reference sequence). The CDR3 is made up of 15 amino acids. CDR3 nucleotide sequence: TGTGCCAGCAGCCGCGGGACAGGGGGCTACAATGAGCAGTTCTTC. Amino acids: CASSRGTGGYNEQFF.

This clonotype was detected ten times or more. The chain employs TRBV5-1 and TRBJ2-3; tentative D call: TRBD2 (5 bases). With 2 bases removed from V and 5 bases from J, the gap between germline ends came to 21 bases. Germline values: CDR1 SGHRS, CDR2 YFSETQ. This CDR3 region has 17 residues. DNA of the CDR3: TGCGCCAGCAGCTTTAACCCACAAGGGAGTAGTAGAGATACGCAGTATTTT. Protein: CASSFNPQGSSRDTQYF.